What follows are 31 T cell receptor beta chains derived from one specimen sequenced in a study of regulatory T cells in long-lasting Graves disease. Time point in this sample: persistent/refractory GD, antithyroid drugs over 5 years with positive TRAb. The TCR library was prepared using RNA isolated from PBMCs. According to the study, TCR beta libraries were built with iRepertoire HTBI primers and CDR3-region Arm-PCR. TCRdb used MiXCR to reprocess the multiplex PCR reads, holding one entry per CDR3 protein. Here the sample spans more than 650,000 distinct CDR3 sequences, 30% being singletons. The starting material was peripheral blood mononuclear cells (PBMCs), obtained when the disease was refractory, from a patient treated with antithyroid drugs. The receptors were sampled from a female donor with Graves disease.

The chain links TRBV20-1 to TRBJ2-7; D perhaps matches TRBD2 (6 bases). V lost 5 bases and J lost 7, with 24 bases in between. Germline-derived CDR1 and CDR2 are DFQATT and SNEGSKA (reference sequence). CDR3 length: 15 residues. This CDR3 reads CSAAGKPGASGEQYF. DNA of the CDR3: TGCAGTGCTGCAGGGAAACCGGGAGCCTCGGGGGAGCAGTACTTC.

The V call is TRBV7-2, the J call TRBJ1-4; the D is unclear. Between the trimmed V and J ends, which lost 6 bases and 5 bases, there was a span of 13 bases. The CDR3 has 14 residues. Germline CDR1 reads SGHTA; CDR2 reads FQGNSA. The CDR3 coding sequence is TGTGCCAGCAGTCAGACGGCCGTAAATGAAAAACTGTTTTTT. Residues: CASSQTAVNEKLFF.

The chain carries TRBV19 and TRBJ1-1; D gene unclear. CDR1 LNHDA and CDR2 SQIVND come from the germline V gene (reference sequence). Trimming pared 5 bases from V and 6 bases from J, leaving 25 bases between. The CDR3 consists of 17 residues. In nucleotides, the CDR3 is TGTGCCAGTAGTCCTCTAGGCCGGTCGGGGTCGGGAGCTGAAGCTTTCTTT. It is translated as CASSPLGRSGSGAEAFF.

This clonotype was detected many times. The CDR3 here is CAAKRVGSTEAFF. The DNA of the CDR3 is TGTGCCGCCAAAAGGGTGGGGAGCACTGAAGCTTTCTTT. This chain joins TRBV6-1 and TRBJ1-1, with D uncertain. V lost 11 bases to trimming and J lost 4 bases, with 17 bases between them. This CDR3 region has 13 residues. Per the germline V gene, CDR1 is MNHNS and CDR2 is SASEGT.

The genes are TRBV12-5 and TRBJ2-7; 8 positions match TRBD2. In germline, CDR1 is LGHNT, CDR2 FRNRAP. V shed 1 base, J shed 12 bases, and the junction held 8 bases outside the gene matches. The CDR3 length is 13 residues. The CDR3 loop is CASGLATGGGRYF. The CDR3 nucleotides read TGTGCTAGTGGTTTGGCGACCGGGGGGGGCCGGTACTTC.

This clonotype was seen only a few times. V gene TRBV20-1 combines with J gene TRBJ2-5, with D maybe TRBD2 (6 bases). The germline V gene encodes CDR1 DFQATT and CDR2 SNEGSKA (reference sequence). There are 13 residues in the CDR3. Trimming pared 0 bases from V and 5 bases from J, leaving 10 bases between. The CDR3 is CSARDLGGETQYF. CDR3 in DNA: TGCAGTGCTAGAGATTTAGGAGGGGAGACCCAGTACTTC.

This clonotype was observed at least ten times. V and J are TRBV11-2 and TRBJ1-4; D unclear. CDR1 and CDR2 (germline): SGHAT, FQNNGV. Trimming stripped 4 bases from V and 10 bases from J, with 13 bases between. This CDR3 is built from 13 residues. CDR3 sequence: CASSYDGLAKLFF. CDR3 DNA: TGTGCCAGCAGCTATGACGGGCTGGCAAAACTGTTTTTT. The full variable domain, completed using reference TRBV11-2 and TRBJ1-4, is EAGVAQSPRYKIIEKRQSVAFWCNPISGHATLYWYQQILGQGPKLLIQFQNNGVVDDSQLPKDRFSAERLKGVDSTLKIQPAKLEDSAVYLCASSYDGLAKLFFGSGTQLSVL.

This clonotype was seen only a few times. The V call is TRBV6-1, the J call TRBJ1-5, with D unresolved. The germline V and J ends were trimmed by 7 bases and 0 bases, with 16 bases remaining between them. The CDR3 is 16 residues long. Germline-derived CDR1 and CDR2 are MNHNS and SASEGT. The CDR3: CASNEWRANSNQPQHF. The CDR3 bases are TGTGCCAGCAACGAGTGGCGGGCGAATAGCAATCAGCCCCAGCATTTT.

The table lists this clonotype with a few counts. CDR3 DNA sequence: TGTGCCAGCATCTACGGCACTGAAGCTTTCTTT. Its translation is CASIYGTEAFF. The chain joins TRBV28 to TRBJ1-1; D unresolved. The germline gives CDR1 MDHEN, CDR2 SYDVKM. Trimming took off 7 bases at V and 4 bases at J, with 7 bases between the two ends. This CDR3 spans 11 amino acids. Together with reference TRBV28 and TRBJ1-1, the CDR3 gives the full variable domain: DVKVTQSSRYLVKRTGEKVFLECVQDMDHENMFWYRQDPGLGLRLIYFSYDVKMKEKGDIPEGYSVSREKKERFSLILESASTNQTSMYLCASIYGTEAFFGQGTRLTVV.

A remark on this clonotype: Since a much larger clone is just one base distant, this may be a read error. V and J are TRBV12-3 or TRBV12-4 and TRBJ1-4, with D perhaps TRBD1 (5 bases). There are 14 residues in the CDR3. CDR3 protein: CASSLGELNEKPFF. The CDR3 DNA is TGTGCCAGCAGTTTGGGGGAGTTGAATGAAAAACCGTTTTTT.

There are many counts of this clonotype. This chain joins TRBV12-5 and TRBJ1-5; D perhaps matches TRBD1 (5 bases). V lost 2 bases and J lost 5, with 7 bases in between. The CDR3 sequence is 13 residues long. Germline CDR1 is LGHNT and CDR2 is FRNRAP. The CDR3 DNA reads as TGTGCTAGTGGTTTGTCAGGGTATCAGCCCCAGCATTTT. Its translation: CASGLSGYQPQHF.

V is TRBV19 and J is TRBJ1-1, with 11 bases aligning to TRBD1. CDR3 length: 16 amino acids. Germline assignment: CDR1 LNHDA and CDR2 SQIVND (reference sequence). The trim removed 6 bases at V and 0 bases at J, leaving 6 bases unmatched. CDR3 in amino acids: CASRGGQGGMNTEAFF. The CDR3 region has the DNA TGTGCCAGTAGAGGGGGACAGGGGGGCATGAACACTGAAGCTTTCTTT.

This clonotype appeared once. This chain joins TRBV7-9 and TRBJ1-4; D remains unclear. The CDR3 loop spans 21 amino acids. CDR1 SEHNR and CDR2 FQNEAQ come from the germline V gene (reference sequence). V dropped 5 bases and J dropped 0 bases, with 28 bases sitting between them. The CDR3 loop reads CASSANRPLLTVPATNEKLFF. The CDR3 bases are TGTGCCAGCAGCGCGAACCGGCCGCTGTTGACCGTTCCTGCAACTAATGAAAAACTGTTTTTT.

The chain couples TRBV12-3 or TRBV12-4 to TRBJ2-7, with unresolved D. V lost 6 bases, J lost 3 bases, and 9 bases lay in between. The CDR3 extends over 12 amino acids. The CDR3 loop is CASSRSYYEQYF. CDR3 coding DNA: TGTGCCAGCAGCCGGAGTTACTACGAGCAGTACTTC.

This clonotype was seen ten or more times. The CDR3 DNA follows: TGTGCCAGCAACCGAGACAGCCTGGCCCACTATGGCTACACCTTC. The encoded protein is CASNRDSLAHYGYTF. The V gene is TRBV6-1, the J gene TRBJ1-2; tentative D call: TRBD1 (5 bases). The CDR3 runs 15 residues. The V gene lost 7 bases and the J gene lost 3 bases, with 18 bases spanning the gap. CDR1 is MNHNS and CDR2 is SASEGT in the germline V gene.

The chain carries TRBV19 and TRBJ1-1; D is unresolved. Trimming took off 2 bases at V and 6 bases at J, with 13 bases between the two ends. The germline V gene encodes CDR1 LNHDA and CDR2 SQIVND (reference sequence). This CDR3 is built from 14 residues. For the CDR3, the DNA is TGTGCCAGTAGTATATTATTCGGGCAACCTGAAGCTTTCTTT. Residues: CASSILFGQPEAFF.

In its sample, this clonotype was seen a few times. The chain links TRBV10-3 to TRBJ1-3; 10 bases agree with TRBD1. The CDR3 is 15 amino acids. V lost 3 bases to trimming and J lost 7 bases; unmatched junction nucleotides: 6. Germline assignment: CDR1 ENHRY and CDR2 SYGVKD. CDR3 loop: CAISEGQGDWNTIYF. The CDR3 DNA reads TGTGCCATCAGTGAAGGACAGGGGGATTGGAACACCATATATTTT.

This clonotype was seen a handful of times. The chain uses TRBV12-3 or TRBV12-4 and TRBJ1-4; tentative D call: TRBD1 (5 bases). The CDR3 is 13 residues long. Trimming removed 9 bases at V and 8 bases at J, with 16 bases between. The CDR3 reads CASAGVVLEKLFF. Here the CDR3 DNA reads TGTGCCAGTGCGGGGGTTGTTTTGGAAAAACTGTTTTTT.

The rearrangement joins TRBV19 to TRBJ2-7; TRBD1 is a possible D gene (5 bases). Germline V gene lookup returns CDR1 LNHDA and CDR2 SQIVND (reference sequence). The CDR3 spans 18 residues. Trimming took off 3 bases at V and 5 bases at J, with 26 bases between the two ends. The CDR3 bases are TGTGCCAGTAGTATTGGCCTGCCTACAGGACGAGCTGGGGACGAGCAGTACTTC. Amino acid sequence: CASSIGLPTGRAGDEQYF.

This clonotype was seen a few times. The chain combines TRBV3-1 with TRBJ1-1; D gene unclear. V lost 4 bases to trimming and J lost 4 bases, with 13 bases between them. The V gene's germline CDR1 is LGHDT and CDR2 YNNKEL (reference sequence). The CDR3 totals 14 residues. The CDR3 nucleotides read TGTGCCAGCAGCCGCCGTGGAGTGGGCACTGAAGCTTTCTTT. Amino acid sequence: CASSRRGVGTEAFF.

The chain recombines TRBV30 with TRBJ1-2, with unresolved D. V dropped 0 bases and J dropped 4 bases, with 3 bases sitting between them. The CDR3 runs to 11 residues. Germline V CDR1 and CDR2: GTSNPN, SVGIG (reference sequence). This CDR3 is CAWSVSYGYTF. The CDR3 coding sequence is TGTGCCTGGAGTGTAAGCTATGGCTACACCTTC.

This rearrangement joins TRBV27 to TRBJ1-1; D ambiguous. This CDR3 comprises 16 residues. Trimming shortened V by 2 bases and J by 2 bases, and 15 bases separated the two germline ends. The germline V gene has CDR1 MNHEY and CDR2 SMNVEV (reference sequence). This CDR3 is CASSLHRDGSNTEAFF. As DNA, the CDR3 is TGTGCCAGCAGTTTACACCGCGATGGTAGTAACACTGAAGCTTTCTTT.

This rearrangement joins TRBV25-1 to TRBJ2-5, with D unclear. The CDR3 consists of 12 residues. Looked up from germline, CDR1 is MGHDK and CDR2 is SYGVNS. V lost 3 bases and J 5 bases, leaving 7 bases between the germline ends. CDR3 sequence reads: CASSDRLETQYF. The CDR3 DNA sequence: TGTGCCAGCAGTGACAGGTTGGAGACCCAGTACTTC.

This clonotype showed up just a few times. The CDR3 DNA reads TGTGCCAGCACCCCGATATTGAACACTGAAGCTTTCTTT. Residues: CASTPILNTEAFF. The chain recombines TRBV6-1 with TRBJ1-1, with D uncertain. The CDR3 runs to 13 residues. Trimming removed 7 bases from V and 0 bases from J, with 9 bases in between. Germline CDR1 and CDR2: MNHNS and SASEGT.

V usage is TRBV5-1 and J usage is TRBJ1-1; 7 bases align to TRBD1. This CDR3 has 15 residues. The trim removed 2 bases at V and 5 bases at J, leaving 9 bases unmatched. CDR1 is SGHRS, CDR2 YFSETQ, per germline. The CDR3, as DNA: TGCGCCAGCAGCTTAAGACAGGGTAGGGAAACTGAAGCTTTCTTT. This gives the protein CASSLRQGRETEAFF. Filled out from reference TRBV5-1 and TRBJ1-1, the complete variable domain reads KAGVTQTPRYLIKTRGQQVTLSCSPISGHRSVSWYQQTPGQGLQFLFEYFSETQRNKGNFPGRFSGRQFSNSRSEMNVSTLELGDSALYLCASSLRQGRETEAFFGQGTRLTVV.

This clonotype has just a few counts. V is TRBV28 and J is TRBJ2-7; maybe TRBD2 (6 bases). The CDR3 consists of 16 residues. V shed 6 bases and J shed 5 bases, with 23 bases lying between them. Germline values: CDR1 MDHEN, CDR2 SYDVKM. The CDR3 reads CASRLPSAGSFHEQYF. The DNA for the CDR3 is TGTGCCAGCAGACTCCCCTCCGCCGGGAGCTTCCACGAGCAGTACTTC.

The V and J genes are TRBV19 and TRBJ2-7; 12 positions agree with TRBD2. The CDR3 totals 14 residues. Germline CDR1 reads LNHDA; CDR2 reads SQIVND (reference sequence). J was trimmed by 6 bases and V by 7 bases; bases with no gene match: 7. CDR3 nucleotide sequence: TGTGCCAGTAAACGGACTAGCGGGACGCGCGAGCAGTACTTC. Its translation is CASKRTSGTREQYF.

A few counts support this clonotype. J is TRBJ2-2 and V is TRBV11-2, with TRBD1 identical over 7 bases. From germline, CDR1 is SGHAT and CDR2 FQNNGV. Trimming removed 5 bases from V and 2 bases from J; junction bases left unmatched: 8. The CDR3 covers 16 residues. The CDR3 region has the DNA TGTGCCAGCAGCCACCCAGGGGGACAAAACACCGGGGAGCTGTTTTTT. Its protein is CASSHPGGQNTGELFF.

V usage is TRBV10-2 and J usage is TRBJ1-5; 7 bases align to TRBD1. Germline-derived CDR1 and CDR2 are WSHSY and SAAADI. The CDR3 consists of 19 residues. J lost 5 bases, V lost 0 bases, and 16 bases had no gene match. CDR3 loop: CASSESGRGGRGGDQPQHF. The CDR3 coding sequence is TGCGCCAGCAGTGAGTCAGGACGAGGGGGCAGGGGAGGCGATCAGCCCCAGCATTTT.

Ten or more counts support this clonotype. The J gene is TRBJ1-2, the V gene TRBV28; D possibly corresponds to TRBD1 (6 bases). V was pared by 8 bases and J by 10 bases, with 17 bases between. Germline loops: CDR1 MDHEN, CDR2 SYDVKM. This CDR3 comprises 12 residues. The CDR3 DNA reads as TGTGCCAGCGGGGTGCAGGACAGACACTACACCTTC. Protein product: CASGVQDRHYTF.

This clonotype appeared a few times. V gene TRBV5-5 combines with J gene TRBJ1-4; 7 nucleotides align to TRBD1. Germline CDR1 and CDR2: SGHKS and YYEKEE (reference sequence). CDR3 length: 15 residues. V shed 4 bases and J 7 bases; nucleotides not matched to a gene: 10. The CDR3 nucleotides read TGTGCCAGCAGCACCCGACAGGGCGGGGGTGAAAAACTGTTTTTT. It codes for CASSTRQGGGEKLFF.